Below are 29 T cell receptor beta chains sequenced from a single sample in a study of blood T cell repertoires in COVID-19. Assay used: immunoSEQ multiplex PCR; TCRdb lists only in-frame clones, some missing. The data show 200,000 to 300,000 clones, roughly 83% seen once. Sequenced input: peripheral blood. The origin of the receptors is a middle-aged man with acute or convalescent COVID-19.

The rearrangement uses TRBV27 and TRBJ1-1; possibly TRBD1 for D (5 bases). Trimming left V 6 bases short and J 2 bases short, with 13 bases between. The CDR3 runs to 14 residues. Germline values: CDR1 MNHEY, CDR2 SMNVEV (reference sequence). In DNA form, the CDR3 reads TGTGCCAGCAGGGCGACGGGACTAAACACTGAAGCTTTCTTT. Translated, it gives CASRATGLNTEAFF.

The rearrangement links TRBV10-3 to TRBJ1-6; D remains ambiguous. Trimming cost V 0 bases and J 13 bases, with 13 bases left between them. The V gene's germline CDR1 is ENHRY and CDR2 SYGVKD. The CDR3 is made up of 14 amino acids. CDR3: CAISESLQQTPLHF. In nucleotides, the CDR3 is TGTGCCATCAGTGAGTCCCTACAGCAAACGCCCCTCCACTTT.

The chain links TRBV27 to TRBJ2-1, with D possibly matching TRBD2 (5 bases). There are 15 residues in the CDR3. Germline V lookup: CDR1 MNHEY, CDR2 SMNVEV (reference sequence). Between the trimmed V and J ends, which lost 5 bases and 7 bases, there was a span of 18 bases. Written as DNA, the CDR3 is TGTGCCAGCAGTCCACCCCCGCGGGCCACAAATGAGCAGTTCTTC. It encodes CASSPPPRATNEQFF.

The rearrangement links TRBV19 to TRBJ2-1; TRBD1 is a possible D gene (5 bases). Trimming took 5 bases from V and 4 from J, leaving 9 bases between them. CDR1 and CDR2 (germline): LNHDA, SQIVND (reference sequence). The length of the CDR3 is 13 residues. The CDR3 nucleotides read TGTGCCAGTAGTCGGACAAATTACAATGAGCAGTTCTTC. Protein sequence: CASSRTNYNEQFF.

CDR3 DNA: TGTGCCAGCAGTGATCGGGGGAGGACGGGTTCACCCCTCCACTTT. It yields the protein CASSDRGRTGSPLHF. The rearrangement uses TRBV6-1 and TRBJ1-6, with D maybe TRBD1 (5 bases). Deletions cut 3 bases from V and 9 bases from J, with 15 bases between. The germline gives CDR1 MNHNS, CDR2 SASEGT. The CDR3 is made up of 15 amino acids.

In DNA form, the CDR3 reads TGTGCCAGCAGTCCACAGGGTAACACTGAAGCTTTCTTT. It translates to CASSPQGNTEAFF. The chain carries TRBV7-9 and TRBJ1-1; D is perhaps TRBD1 (6 bases). Germline V CDR1 and CDR2: SEHNR, FQNEAQ (reference sequence). This CDR3 contains 13 residues. The germline V and J ends were trimmed by 6 bases and 2 bases, with 10 bases remaining between them.

The genes are TRBV5-1 and TRBJ2-2; 10 nucleotides match TRBD1. Losses at the gene ends were 2 bases for V and 6 bases for J; bases not matched to a gene: 7. There are 16 residues in the CDR3. Germline V CDR1 and CDR2: SGHRS, YFSETQ. The CDR3 sequence is CASSLYGQGDSGELFF. CDR3 nucleotide sequence: TGCGCCAGCAGCTTATATGGACAGGGGGATTCCGGGGAGCTGTTTTTT.

Only a few counts were recorded for this clone. The chain has TRBV7-2 and TRBJ2-7, with 13 nucleotides matching TRBD2. CDR3 length equals 15 residues. With V trimmed by 5 bases and J by 4 bases, 5 bases remained unmatched. Germline V gene lookup returns CDR1 SGHTA and CDR2 FQGNSA. DNA for the CDR3: TGTGCCAGCAGCCCTACTAGCGGGAGGGATTACGAGCAGTACTTC. Translated: CASSPTSGRDYEQYF.

DNA of the CDR3: TGTGCCAGCAGCCAAGGGGAGACTGAAGCTTTCTTT. Its translation: CASSQGETEAFF. This chain uses TRBV3-1 (or the pseudogene TRBV3-2) with TRBJ1-1; the D is unclear. In germline, CDR1 is LGHDT, CDR2 YNNKEL (reference sequence). The CDR3 covers 12 residues. V was pared by 1 base and J by 5 bases, with 5 bases between.

In its sample, this clone was seen once. The chain joins TRBV7-9 to TRBJ1-4; D is uncertain. V gave up 1 base and J gave up 8 bases, with 14 bases separating them. Germline V gene lookup returns CDR1 SEHNR and CDR2 FQNEAQ (reference sequence). This CDR3 spans 15 amino acids. The CDR3 coding sequence is TGTGCCAGCAGCTTAGGGGCAGAATTAAGGGAAAAACTGTTTTTT. This translates into CASSLGAELREKLFF.

The chain combines TRBV28 with TRBJ2-4; TRBD1 matches at 9 bases. CDR3 length equals 18 residues. Germline CDR1 and CDR2: MDHEN and SYDVKM. V was pared by 4 bases and J by 0 bases, with 10 bases of the junction left unmatched. The CDR3 loop reads CASSSNRDRDIAKNIQYF. The CDR3 DNA reads as TGTGCCAGCAGTTCAAACAGGGACAGGGACATAGCCAAAAACATTCAGTACTTC.

This chain joins TRBV10-3 and TRBJ1-5; 9 nucleotides align to TRBD1. Germline CDR1 reads ENHRY; CDR2 reads SYGVKD. This CDR3 is built from 15 residues. The V gene end was trimmed by 6 bases and the J gene end by 2 bases; junction bases not matched to a gene: 5. As DNA, the CDR3 is TGTGCCATCAGCTCGGGACAGGGTGGCAATCAGCCCCAGCATTTT. This gives the protein CAISSGQGGNQPQHF.

The chain carries TRBV19 and TRBJ1-5, with D maybe TRBD1 (5 bases). V was cut by 7 bases and J by 12 bases, with 16 bases left in between. The CDR3 consists of 12 residues. Germline lookup yields CDR1 LNHDA and CDR2 SQIVND (reference sequence). The CDR3 DNA sequence: TGTGCCAGTATCTCAGGTGGGGGGTACCAGCATTTT. Its protein is CASISGGGYQHF.

This chain links TRBV5-6 with TRBJ1-1; TRBD1 matches 9 bases. Germline values: CDR1 SGHDT, CDR2 YYEEEE. This CDR3 is built from 15 residues. V was pared by 4 bases and J by 7 bases, with 11 bases of the junction left unmatched. CDR3 bases: TGTGCCAGCAGCCGCCGGCGGGACAGGGTAGTTGAAGCTTTCTTT. Its translation is CASSRRRDRVVEAFF.

This chain uses TRBV5-1 with TRBJ2-2; the D gene is possibly TRBD2 (5 bases). With 0 bases removed from V and 2 bases from J, the gap between germline ends came to 11 bases. The CDR3 loop spans 16 amino acids. Germline CDR1 is SGHRS and CDR2 is YFSETQ. The CDR3 spells CASSLGTFLNTGELFF. CDR3 DNA: TGCGCCAGCAGCTTGGGGACTTTCCTTAACACCGGGGAGCTGTTTTTT.

This chain connects TRBV6-2 or TRBV6-3 to TRBJ2-1; 7 bases line up with TRBD1. This CDR3 comprises 13 residues. The trim removed 5 bases at V and 9 bases at J, leaving 7 bases unmatched. The germline V gene encodes CDR1 MNHEY and CDR2 SVGEGT. The CDR3 nucleotides are TGTGCCAGCAGTGCGACAGGGTATGGTGAGCAGTTCTTC. Translated: CASSATGYGEQFF.

The sample holds a few counts of this clone. One end of the junction does not line up with germline, which may come from a read error. This chain joins TRBV19 and TRBJ2-7, with 7 positions matching TRBD1. The CDR3 extends over 15 amino acids. CDR1 LNHDA and CDR2 SQIVND come from the germline V gene (reference sequence). The CDR3 region is CASSPGDRYSLGSLF. DNA for the CDR3: TGTGCCAGTAGTCCCGGGGACAGATATAGTCTTGGAAGCCTCTTC.

V is TRBV5-1 and J is TRBJ2-7; a possible D gene is TRBD2 (6 bases). V shed 0 bases and J shed 6 bases, with 22 bases lying between them. CDR3 length: 17 residues. Germline lookup yields CDR1 SGHRS and CDR2 YFSETQ. DNA of the CDR3: TGCGCCAGCAGCTTGGATAGTGAAGGGCGCAGGGACTGCGAGCAGTACTTC. Its protein product is CASSLDSEGRRDCEQYF. The variable domain in full, completed from reference TRBV5-1 and TRBJ2-7, reads KAGVTQTPRYLIKTRGQQVTLSCSPISGHRSVSWYQQTPGQGLQFLFEYFSETQRNKGNFPGRFSGRQFSNSRSEMNVSTLELGDSALYLCASSLDSEGRRDCEQYFGPGTRLTVT.

This rearrangement joins TRBV10-3 to TRBJ1-1; no firm D call. Germline CDR1 and CDR2: ENHRY and SYGVKD. V was pared by 6 bases and J by 6 bases, with 17 bases between. This CDR3 has 14 amino acids. This chain's CDR3 is CAIRYGEGKPEAFF. The CDR3 bases are TGTGCCATCAGGTATGGGGAGGGTAAACCTGAAGCTTTCTTT.

V is TRBV5-6 and J is TRBJ1-2; 10 bases line up with TRBD1. This CDR3 is built from 15 residues. CDR1 SGHDT and CDR2 YYEEEE come from the germline V gene. V lost 4 bases and J lost 4; bases outside the gene matches: 7. CDR3 sequence reads: CASSPGTGEIYGYTF. The CDR3 DNA reads TGTGCCAGCAGCCCTGGGACAGGGGAAATCTATGGCTACACCTTC.

The V call is TRBV21-1, the J call TRBJ1-2. TRBV21-1 corresponds to a pseudogene. This CDR3 spans 16 amino acids. The CDR3 loop reads CASSKLPGRDYYGYTF. The CDR3 DNA reads as TGTGCCAGCAGCAAGCTTCCGGGACGGGACTACTATGGCTACACCTTC.

The chain has TRBV18 and TRBJ2-1; maybe TRBD2 (5 bases). V lost 10 bases, J lost 7 bases, and 17 bases lay in between. CDR1 is KGHSH, CDR2 LQKENI, per germline. The CDR3 contains 13 residues. The CDR3 spells CAIPGERINEQFF. The CDR3 bases are TGTGCCATCCCCGGGGAGAGAATTAATGAGCAGTTCTTC.

This sequence joins TRBV2 and TRBJ1-5; possible D gene TRBD1, 5 bases. V was clipped by 3 bases and J by 4 bases, with 10 bases between them. The CDR3 totals 14 residues. Germline-derived CDR1 and CDR2 are SNHLY and FYNNEI. The CDR3 nucleotides are TGTGCCAGCAGTGAGTATCAGGGTAATCAGCCCCAGCATTTT. Its protein product is CASSEYQGNQPQHF.

This clone was detected only a few times. The chain links TRBV7-4 to TRBJ2-2, with D possibly matching TRBD2 (7 bases). This CDR3 comprises 16 residues. The germline V gene has CDR1 SGHVT and CDR2 SQSDAQ. V shed 0 bases and J shed 6 bases, with 14 bases lying between them. The CDR3 DNA follows: TGTGCCAGCAGCTTAGCGTGTAGGGGGGGACCCGGGGAGCTGTTTTTT. Its protein is CASSLACRGGPGELFF.

This sequence joins TRBV15 and TRBJ1-6; the D gene is possibly TRBD1 (5 bases). The CDR3 length is 13 residues. Germline assignment: CDR1 LNHNV and CDR2 YYDKDF (reference sequence). Trimming took 7 bases from V and 8 from J, leaving 12 bases between them. The CDR3 DNA follows: TGTGCCACCACTTTACAGGATGATTCACCCCTCCACTTT. Protein sequence: CATTLQDDSPLHF.

This chain links TRBV2 with TRBJ2-5; D gene unclear. The CDR3 is 11 residues long. V shed 8 bases and J shed 7 bases, with 11 bases lying between them. Germline values: CDR1 SNHLY, CDR2 FYNNEI. CDR3 coding DNA: TGTGCCAGCGCCCTCTCGGGGACCCAGTACTTC. This codes for CASALSGTQYF.

This clone has only one observation. The chain couples TRBV5-4 to TRBJ1-1; D remains ambiguous. Trimming took 3 bases from V and 4 from J, leaving 22 bases between them. The CDR3 has 17 residues. The germline V gene has CDR1 SGHNT and CDR2 YYREEE (reference sequence). The CDR3 DNA sequence: TGTGCCAGCAGCTCCGGAGGGTCCGGAATCGTCGGCACTGAAGCTTTCTTT. Its protein is CASSSGGSGIVGTEAFF. The whole variable domain, filled in from reference TRBV5-4 and TRBJ1-1, reads ETGVTQSPTHLIKTRGQQVTLRCSSQSGHNTVSWYQQALGQGPQFIFQYYREEENGRGNFPPRFSGLQFPNYSSELNVNALELDDSALYLCASSSGGSGIVGTEAFFGQGTRLTVV.

This clone was observed a handful of times. V usage is TRBV6-2 or TRBV6-3 and J usage is TRBJ2-2; perhaps TRBD2 as D (6 bases). The length of the CDR3 is 17 residues. V lost 1 base, J lost 7 bases, and 19 bases lay in between. The germline V gene encodes CDR1 MNHEY and CDR2 SVGEGT. Here the CDR3 reads CASSYYGDYSGRGELFF. The CDR3 nucleotides are TGTGCCAGCAGTTACTACGGAGATTACAGCGGGCGCGGGGAGCTGTTTTTT.

This chain connects TRBV13 to TRBJ1-5, with D uncertain. Germline CDR1 and CDR2: PRHDT and FYEKMQ (reference sequence). Trimming stripped 5 bases from V and 4 bases from J, with 12 bases between. This CDR3 region has 14 residues. Here the CDR3 reads CASSLGRENQPQHF. The CDR3 nucleotides are TGTGCCAGCAGCCTCGGACGGGAAAATCAGCCCCAGCATTTT.